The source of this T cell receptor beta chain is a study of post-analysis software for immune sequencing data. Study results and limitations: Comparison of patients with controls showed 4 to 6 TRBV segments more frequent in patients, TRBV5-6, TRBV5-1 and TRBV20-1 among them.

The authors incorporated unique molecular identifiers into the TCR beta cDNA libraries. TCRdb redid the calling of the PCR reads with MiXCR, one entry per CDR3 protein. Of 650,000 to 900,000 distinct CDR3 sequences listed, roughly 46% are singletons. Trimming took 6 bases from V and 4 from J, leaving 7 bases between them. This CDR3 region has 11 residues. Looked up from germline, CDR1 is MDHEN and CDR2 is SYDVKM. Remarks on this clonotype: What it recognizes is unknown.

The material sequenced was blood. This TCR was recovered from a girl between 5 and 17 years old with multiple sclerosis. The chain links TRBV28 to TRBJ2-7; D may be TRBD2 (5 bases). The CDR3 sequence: CASRERYEQYF. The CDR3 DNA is TGTGCCAGCAGGGAGCGGTACGAGCAGTACTTC.